The rows below give T cell receptor beta chains drawn from one sample of a study of graft-versus-host responses after intestinal transplantation. For these TCRs, the target antigens are not known. TCRdb's table, derived via immunoSEQ multiplex PCR, lists solely in-frame clones and lacks some. This sample has 99,000 or so clones; more than 85% occur once, and the top ten carry 0.7% to 0.9%. The sample here was unstimulated CD4+ T cells sorted from spleen or lymph node cells, taken before intestinal transplant. These receptors were obtained from a human donor who received an intestinal transplant. CDR3s include the opening cysteine and the closing phenylalanine or tryptophan. Fields, in order: J gene, clone size, V gene, D gene, CDR3 DNA, CDR3 protein. A D gene is named only where the DNA matches it firmly. Where a row states a size, it is once, few, many or the class of an expanded clone; other rows omit it.

j_gene: TRBJ1-6; abundance: NA; v_gene: TRBV2; d_gene: NA; CDR3nt: TGTGCCAGCAGTGCGGGACTCCCCTCAAGGGCCTATAATTCACCCCTCCACTTT; CDR3aa: CASSAGLPSRAYNSPLHF
j_gene: TRBJ2-1; abundance: NA; v_gene: TRBV2; d_gene: TRBD2; CDR3nt: TGTGCCAGCAGCTACCGGGACTATCCCTCCTACAATGAGCAGTTCTTC; CDR3aa: CASSYRDYPSYNEQFF
j_gene: TRBJ2-7; abundance: NA; v_gene: TRBV7-9; d_gene: NA; CDR3nt: TGTGCCAGCAGCTCATCATGGGAGCAGTACTTC; CDR3aa: CASSSSWEQYF
j_gene: TRBJ2-5; abundance: once; v_gene: TRBV18; d_gene: NA; CDR3nt: TGTGCCAGCTCACCAATCCGGAGGAGGCAGGCACGCCAAGAGACCCAGTACTTC; CDR3aa: CASSPIRRRQARQETQYF
j_gene: TRBJ2-3; abundance: NA; v_gene: TRBV2; d_gene: NA; CDR3nt: TGTGCCAGCAGTGTGTCGGGGGGCCCCTTCACAGATACGCAGTATTTT; CDR3aa: CASSVSGGPFTDTQYF
j_gene: TRBJ2-7; abundance: NA; v_gene: TRBV7-9; d_gene: TRBD2; CDR3nt: TGTGCCAGCAGCTTAGCGGGGACTAGCTACGAGCAGTACTTC; CDR3aa: CASSLAGTSYEQYF
j_gene: TRBJ1-5; abundance: NA; v_gene: TRBV6-5; d_gene: NA; CDR3nt: TGTGCCAGCAGTTACATTGGCAATCAGCCCCAGCATTTT; CDR3aa: CASSYIGNQPQHF
j_gene: TRBJ2-1; abundance: NA; v_gene: TRBV9; d_gene: NA; CDR3nt: TGTGCCAGCAGCGTAGGGGGTAGTCCTTCCTACAATGAGCAGTTCTTC; CDR3aa: CASSVGGSPSYNEQFF
j_gene: TRBJ2-5; abundance: NA; v_gene: TRBV5-1; d_gene: NA; CDR3nt: TGCGCCAGCAGCTTGTTGGCAGATCCACGGGAGACCCAGTACTTC; CDR3aa: CASSLLADPRETQYF
j_gene: TRBJ2-5; abundance: NA; v_gene: TRBV5-4; d_gene: TRBD1; CDR3nt: TGTGCCAGCAGCTTGGCCGGGGGGGGACAGGGGAAGACCCAGTACTTC; CDR3aa: CASSLAGGGQGKTQYF
j_gene: TRBJ2-1; abundance: NA; v_gene: TRBV9; d_gene: NA; CDR3nt: TGTGCCAGCACCCGAGGGGGGACTATCGTGGGCAATGAGCAGTTCTTC; CDR3aa: CASTRGGTIVGNEQFF
j_gene: TRBJ1-2; abundance: NA; v_gene: TRBV5-5; d_gene: NA; CDR3nt: TGTGCCAGCAGCATGCAGGGAATCTATGGCTACACCTTC; CDR3aa: CASSMQGIYGYTF
j_gene: TRBJ2-3; abundance: NA; v_gene: TRBV5-1; d_gene: NA; CDR3nt: TGCGCCAGCAGCTCTGACACACTAAACACAGATACGCAGTATTTT; CDR3aa: CASSSDTLNTDTQYF
j_gene: TRBJ1-5; abundance: NA; v_gene: TRBV19; d_gene: TRBD1; CDR3nt: TGTGCCAGTACAGGGACAGGGGGCAATCAGCCCCAGCATTTT; CDR3aa: CASTGTGGNQPQHF
j_gene: TRBJ2-5; abundance: NA; v_gene: TRBV5-1; d_gene: TRBD2; CDR3nt: TGCGCCAGCAGCTTGGGGGCGGGGGAGCAAGAGACCCAGTACTTC; CDR3aa: CASSLGAGEQETQYF
j_gene: TRBJ2-1; abundance: NA; v_gene: TRBV15; d_gene: NA; CDR3nt: TGTGCCACCAGCAGGGGAAGTACTCGAGGTAATGAGCAGTTCTTC; CDR3aa: CATSRGSTRGNEQFF
j_gene: TRBJ2-7; abundance: NA; v_gene: TRBV6-1; d_gene: NA; CDR3nt: TGTGCCAGCAGTGAATTTTGGGGGGGGACACCCTACGAGCAGTACTTC; CDR3aa: CASSEFWGGTPYEQYF
j_gene: TRBJ1-5; abundance: NA; v_gene: TRBV2; d_gene: TRBD1; CDR3nt: TGTGCCACCAGAGGGGGCAGCCAGCCCCAGCATTTT; CDR3aa: CATRGGSQPQHF
j_gene: TRBJ1-2; abundance: NA; v_gene: TRBV6-5; d_gene: TRBD1; CDR3nt: TGTGCCATTGGAGGACAGGTCTACTATGGCTACACCTTC; CDR3aa: CAIGGQVYYGYTF
j_gene: TRBJ2-1; abundance: NA; v_gene: TRBV6-4; d_gene: NA; CDR3nt: TGTGCCAGCAGTGAGCAGTTCTTC; CDR3aa: CASSEQFF